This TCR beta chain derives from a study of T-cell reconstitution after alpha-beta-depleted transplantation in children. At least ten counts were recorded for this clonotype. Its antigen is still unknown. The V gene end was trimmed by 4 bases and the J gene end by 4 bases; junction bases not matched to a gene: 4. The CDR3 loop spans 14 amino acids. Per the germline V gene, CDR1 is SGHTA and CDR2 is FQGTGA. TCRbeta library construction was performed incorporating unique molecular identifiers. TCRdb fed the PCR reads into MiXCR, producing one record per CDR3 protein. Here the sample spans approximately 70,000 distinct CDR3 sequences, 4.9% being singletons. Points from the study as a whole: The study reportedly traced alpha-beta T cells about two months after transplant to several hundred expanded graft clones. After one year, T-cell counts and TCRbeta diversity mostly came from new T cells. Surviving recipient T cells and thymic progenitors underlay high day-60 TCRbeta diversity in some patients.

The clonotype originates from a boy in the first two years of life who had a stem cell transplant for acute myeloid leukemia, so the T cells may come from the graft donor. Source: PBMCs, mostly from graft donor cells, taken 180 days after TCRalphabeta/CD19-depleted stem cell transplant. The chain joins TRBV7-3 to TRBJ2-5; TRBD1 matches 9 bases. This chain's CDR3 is CASSSTGGGETQYF. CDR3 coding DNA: TGTGCCAGCAGCTCGACAGGGGGAGGAGAGACCCAGTACTTC.